This T cell receptor (beta chain) appears in the sequencing data of a study of PD-1 blockade in mismatch repair-deficient tumors. Only in-frame clones appear in the TCRdb table, and some are missing; sequencing was by immunoSEQ multiplex PCR. Here the sample spans under 150,000 clones, about 90% being singletons. Sequencing used peripheral blood, obtained approximately 72 weeks after starting pembrolizumab. This clonotype was sampled from an adult with mismatch repair-deficient cancer.

Here the CDR3 DNA reads TGTGCCAGCAGCTTGGGGCTAGCGGGAGGGAGCGGATACATTCAGTACTTC. Protein product: CASSLGLAGGSGYIQYF. J is TRBJ2-4 and V is TRBV5-4; 12 bases match TRBD2. V dropped 0 bases and J dropped 8; count of bases not matched to a gene: 9. Germline-derived CDR1 and CDR2 are SGHNT and YYREEE (reference sequence). This CDR3 has 17 amino acids.